This T cell receptor beta chain was observed in a study of CD8 T cells in ankylosing spondylitis. Using quantitative 5'-RACE with molecular barcodes, the authors made TCR beta libraries. TCRdb reprocessed the 5' RACE reads with MiXCR, giving one entry per CDR3 protein. The sample consists of about 36,000 distinct CDR3 sequences, around 15% of them appearing once. This CDR3 comprises 14 residues. The V end was cut by 4 bases, the J end by 4 bases, with 11 bases between. Germline V gene lookup returns CDR1 MRHNA and CDR2 SNTAGT. Study-wide points: Eight or nine highly homologous variants made up a TCR beta motif that seemed to typify ankylosing spondylitis blood. Significantly higher representation of disease-linked clones was reported for matched ankylosing spondylitis synovial fluid. Both synovial fluid and blood in reactive arthritis had previously been reported to carry some motif variants.

Remarks on this clonotype: Its antigen is undetermined.

The V gene is TRBV6-4, the J gene TRBJ1-5, with D hard to call. The clonotype comes from a male donor with ankylosing spondylitis. Sequenced input: synovial fluid, either unsorted or a sorted T cell fraction (not recorded which). The CDR3 DNA follows: TGTGCCAGCAGTGTCTCTGTGGGTAATCAGCCCCAGCATTTT. This gives the protein CASSVSVGNQPQHF.